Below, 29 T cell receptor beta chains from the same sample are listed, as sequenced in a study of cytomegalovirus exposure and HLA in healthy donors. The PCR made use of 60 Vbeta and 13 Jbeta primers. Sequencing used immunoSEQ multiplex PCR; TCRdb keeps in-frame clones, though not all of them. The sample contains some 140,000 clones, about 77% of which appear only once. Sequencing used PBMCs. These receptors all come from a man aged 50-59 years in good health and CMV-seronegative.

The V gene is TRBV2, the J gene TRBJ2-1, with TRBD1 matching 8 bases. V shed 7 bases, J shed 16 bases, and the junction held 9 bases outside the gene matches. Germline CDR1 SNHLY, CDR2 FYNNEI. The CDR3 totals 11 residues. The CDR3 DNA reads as TGTGCCAGCACCCTGACAGGGGCTCCATTCTTC. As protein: CASTLTGAPFF.

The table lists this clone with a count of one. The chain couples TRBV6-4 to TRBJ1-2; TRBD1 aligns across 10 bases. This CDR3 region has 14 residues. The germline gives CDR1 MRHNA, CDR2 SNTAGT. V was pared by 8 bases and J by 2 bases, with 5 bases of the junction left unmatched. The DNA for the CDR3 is TGTGCCAGCGCTAGGGACAGGGGCAACTATGGCTACACCTTC. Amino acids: CASARDRGNYGYTF.

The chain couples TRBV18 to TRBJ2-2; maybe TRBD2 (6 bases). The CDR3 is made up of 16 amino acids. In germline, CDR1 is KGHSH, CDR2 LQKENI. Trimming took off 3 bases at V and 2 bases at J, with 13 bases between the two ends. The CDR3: CASSPWSAGNTGELFF. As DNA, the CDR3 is TGTGCCAGCTCACCTTGGAGTGCGGGAAACACCGGGGAGCTGTTTTTT.

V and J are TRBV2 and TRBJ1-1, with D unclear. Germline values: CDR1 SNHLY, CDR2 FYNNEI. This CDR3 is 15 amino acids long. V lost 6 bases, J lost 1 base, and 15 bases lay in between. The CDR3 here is CASSPLLIKNTEAFF. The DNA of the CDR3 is TGTGCCAGCAGCCCACTCCTCATAAAGAACACTGAAGCTTTCTTT. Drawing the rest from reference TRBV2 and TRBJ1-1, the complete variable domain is EPEVTQTPSHQVTQMGQEVILRCVPISNHLYFYWYRQILGQKVEFLVSFYNNEISEKSEIFDDQFSVERPDGSNFTLKIRSTKLEDSAMYFCASSPLLIKNTEAFFGQGTRLTVV.

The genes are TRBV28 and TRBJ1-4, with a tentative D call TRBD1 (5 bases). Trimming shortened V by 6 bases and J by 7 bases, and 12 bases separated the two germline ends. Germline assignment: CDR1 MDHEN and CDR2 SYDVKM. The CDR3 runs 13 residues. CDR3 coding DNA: TGTGCCAGCAGGGGGACTGTGGGTGAAAAACTGTTTTTT. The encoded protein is CASRGTVGEKLFF.

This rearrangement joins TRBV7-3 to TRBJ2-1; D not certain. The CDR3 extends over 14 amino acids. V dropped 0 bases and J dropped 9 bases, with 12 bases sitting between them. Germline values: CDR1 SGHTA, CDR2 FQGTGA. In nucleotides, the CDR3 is TGTGCCAGCAGCTTAACGACGCGGCGAGGTGAGCAGTTCTTC. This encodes CASSLTTRRGEQFF.

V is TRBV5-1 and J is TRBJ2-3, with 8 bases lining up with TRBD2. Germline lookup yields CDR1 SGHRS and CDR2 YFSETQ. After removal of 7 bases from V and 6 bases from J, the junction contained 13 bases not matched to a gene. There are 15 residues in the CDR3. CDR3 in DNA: TGCGCCAGCTGGGATAGCGGGACGGGTTGGGATACGCAGTATTTT. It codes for CASWDSGTGWDTQYF.

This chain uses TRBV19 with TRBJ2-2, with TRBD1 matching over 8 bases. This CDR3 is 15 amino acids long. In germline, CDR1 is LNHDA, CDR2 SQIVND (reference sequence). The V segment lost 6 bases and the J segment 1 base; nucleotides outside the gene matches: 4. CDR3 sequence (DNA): TGTGCCAGTAGAAAGACAGGGGTGAACACCGGGGAGCTGTTTTTT. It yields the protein CASRKTGVNTGELFF.

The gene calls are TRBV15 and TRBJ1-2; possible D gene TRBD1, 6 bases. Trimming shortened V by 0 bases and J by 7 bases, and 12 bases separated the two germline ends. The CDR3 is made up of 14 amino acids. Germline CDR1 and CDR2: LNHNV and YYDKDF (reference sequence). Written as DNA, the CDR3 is TGTGCCACCAGCAGAGAACTGGGGGCAATTGGCTACACCTTC. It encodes CATSRELGAIGYTF.

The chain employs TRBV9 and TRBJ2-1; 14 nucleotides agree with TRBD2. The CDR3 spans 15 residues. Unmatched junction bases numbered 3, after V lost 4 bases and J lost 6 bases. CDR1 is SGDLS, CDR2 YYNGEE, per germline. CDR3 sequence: CASSSGLAGVNEQFF. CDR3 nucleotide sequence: TGTGCCAGCAGCTCGGGACTAGCGGGAGTCAATGAGCAGTTCTTC. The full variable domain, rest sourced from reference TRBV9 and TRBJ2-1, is DSGVTQTPKHLITATGQRVTLRCSPRSGDLSVYWYQQSLDQGLQFLIQYYNGEERAKGNILERFSAQQFPDLHSELNLSSLELGDSALYFCASSSGLAGVNEQFFGPGTRLTVL.

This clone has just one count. The CDR3 DNA reads TGTGCCAGCTCACCCGGACAGGGGAACGAAAAACTGTTTTTT. It yields the protein CASSPGQGNEKLFF. The chain links TRBV18 to TRBJ1-4, with TRBD1 matching over 9 bases. J gave up 8 bases and V 3 bases, and 4 bases lay outside the gene matches. Germline loops: CDR1 KGHSH, CDR2 LQKENI. The CDR3 length is 14 residues. Together with reference TRBV18 and TRBJ1-4, the CDR3 gives the full variable domain: NAGVMQNPRHLVRRRGQEARLRCSPMKGHSHVYWYRQLPEEGLKFMVYLQKENIIDESGMPKERFSAEFPKEGPSILRIQQVVRGDSAAYFCASSPGQGNEKLFFGSGTQLSVL.

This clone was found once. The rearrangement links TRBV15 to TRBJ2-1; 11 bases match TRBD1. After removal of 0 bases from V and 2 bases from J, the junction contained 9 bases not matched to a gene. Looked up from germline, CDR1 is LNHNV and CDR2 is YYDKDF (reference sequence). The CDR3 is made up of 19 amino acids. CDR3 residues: CATSRDGQGANFAYNEQFF. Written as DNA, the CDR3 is TGTGCCACCAGCAGAGATGGACAGGGGGCCAACTTCGCCTACAATGAGCAGTTCTTC.

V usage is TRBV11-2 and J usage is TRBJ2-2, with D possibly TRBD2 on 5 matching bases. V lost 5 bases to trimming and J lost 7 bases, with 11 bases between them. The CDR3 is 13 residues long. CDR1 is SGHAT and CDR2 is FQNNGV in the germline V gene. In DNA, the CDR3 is TGTGCCAGCAGCCAACCCGGGGTCGGGGAGCTGTTTTTT. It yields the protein CASSQPGVGELFF.

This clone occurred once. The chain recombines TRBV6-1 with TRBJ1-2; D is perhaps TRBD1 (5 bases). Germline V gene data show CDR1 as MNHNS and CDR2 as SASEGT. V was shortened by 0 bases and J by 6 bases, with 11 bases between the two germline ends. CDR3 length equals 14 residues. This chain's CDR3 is CASSEAAGKDGYTF. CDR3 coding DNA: TGTGCCAGCAGTGAAGCGGCAGGGAAGGATGGCTACACCTTC.

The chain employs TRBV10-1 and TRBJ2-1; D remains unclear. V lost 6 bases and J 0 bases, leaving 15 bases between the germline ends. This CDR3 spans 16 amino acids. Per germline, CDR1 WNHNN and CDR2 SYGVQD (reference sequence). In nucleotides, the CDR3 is TGCGCCAGCAGCGGTAAGACTCCGAGCTCCTACAATGAGCAGTTCTTC. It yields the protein CASSGKTPSSYNEQFF.

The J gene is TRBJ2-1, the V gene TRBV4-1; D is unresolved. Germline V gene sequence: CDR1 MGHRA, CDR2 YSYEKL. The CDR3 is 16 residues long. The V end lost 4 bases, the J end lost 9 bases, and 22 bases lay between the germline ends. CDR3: CASSPNYLGFAGEQFF. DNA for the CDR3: TGCGCCAGCAGCCCAAACTATCTCGGCTTTGCCGGTGAGCAGTTCTTC.

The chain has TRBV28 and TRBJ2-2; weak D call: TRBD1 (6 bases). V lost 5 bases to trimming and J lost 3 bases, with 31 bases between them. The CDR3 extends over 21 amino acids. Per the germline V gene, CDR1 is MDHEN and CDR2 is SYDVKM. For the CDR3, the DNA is TGTGCCAGCAGTCCCGCCCGATCAGGGCGTCTAACAGGGTCTGACACCGGGGAGCTGTTTTTT. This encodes CASSPARSGRLTGSDTGELFF.

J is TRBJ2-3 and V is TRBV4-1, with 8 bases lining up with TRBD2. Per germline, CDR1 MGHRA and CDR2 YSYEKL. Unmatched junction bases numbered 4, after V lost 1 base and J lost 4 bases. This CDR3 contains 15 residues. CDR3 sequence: CASSQGSGSPDTQYF. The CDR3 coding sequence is TGCGCCAGCAGCCAAGGGAGCGGGAGTCCAGATACGCAGTATTTT.

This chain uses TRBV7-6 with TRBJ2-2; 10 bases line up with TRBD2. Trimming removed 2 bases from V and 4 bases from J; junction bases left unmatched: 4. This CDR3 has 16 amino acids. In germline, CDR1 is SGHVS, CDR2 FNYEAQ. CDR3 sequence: CASSLLAGDPTGELFF. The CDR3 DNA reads TGTGCCAGCAGCTTACTAGCGGGAGATCCCACCGGGGAGCTGTTTTTT.

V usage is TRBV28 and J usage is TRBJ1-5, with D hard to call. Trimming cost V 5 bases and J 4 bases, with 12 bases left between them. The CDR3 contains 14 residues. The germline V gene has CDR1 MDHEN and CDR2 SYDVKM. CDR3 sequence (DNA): TGTGCCAGCAGTCCCTCGACTTTGAATCAGCCCCAGCATTTT. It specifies CASSPSTLNQPQHF.

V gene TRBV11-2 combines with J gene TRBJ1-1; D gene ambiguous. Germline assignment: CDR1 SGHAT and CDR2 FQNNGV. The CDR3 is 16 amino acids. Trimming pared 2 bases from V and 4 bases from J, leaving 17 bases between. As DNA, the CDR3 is TGTGCCAGCAGCTTAAGCCTGGATCGGGGTCGCACTGAAGCTTTCTTT. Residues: CASSLSLDRGRTEAFF.

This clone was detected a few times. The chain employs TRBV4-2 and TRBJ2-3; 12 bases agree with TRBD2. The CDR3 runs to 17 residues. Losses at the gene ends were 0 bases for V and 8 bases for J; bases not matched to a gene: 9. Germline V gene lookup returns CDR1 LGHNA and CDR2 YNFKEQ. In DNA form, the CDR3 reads TGTGCCAGCAGCCAAGATCTTTCTAGCGGGAGGGTGGCTACGCAGTATTTT. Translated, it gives CASSQDLSSGRVATQYF.

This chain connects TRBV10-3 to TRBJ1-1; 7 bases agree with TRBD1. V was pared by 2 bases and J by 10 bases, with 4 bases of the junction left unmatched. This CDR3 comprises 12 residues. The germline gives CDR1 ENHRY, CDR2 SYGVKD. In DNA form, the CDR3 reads TGTGCCATCAGTGAGATGAACAGGGGAGCTTTCTTT. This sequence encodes CAISEMNRGAFF.

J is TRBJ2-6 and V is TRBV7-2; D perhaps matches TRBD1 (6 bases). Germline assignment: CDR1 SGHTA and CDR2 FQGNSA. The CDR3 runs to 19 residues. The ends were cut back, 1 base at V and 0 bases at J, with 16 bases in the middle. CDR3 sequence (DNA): TGTGCCAGCAGCTTAGTTGGGGGCGGAGTACCCTCTGGGGCCAACGTCCTGACTTTC. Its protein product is CASSLVGGGVPSGANVLTF.

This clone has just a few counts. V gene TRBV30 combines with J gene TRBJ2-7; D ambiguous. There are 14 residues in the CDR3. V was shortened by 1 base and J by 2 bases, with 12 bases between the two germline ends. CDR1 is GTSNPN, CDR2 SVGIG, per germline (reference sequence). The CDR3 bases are TGTGCCTGGAGTGCTAGGCCTACTACCTACGAGCAGTACTTC. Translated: CAWSARPTTYEQYF.

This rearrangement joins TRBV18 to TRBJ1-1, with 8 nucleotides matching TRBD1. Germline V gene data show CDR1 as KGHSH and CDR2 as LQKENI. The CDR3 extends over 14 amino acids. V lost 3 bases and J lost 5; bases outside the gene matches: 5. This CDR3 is CASSPIQGATEAFF. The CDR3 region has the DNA TGTGCCAGCTCACCTATTCAGGGGGCTACTGAAGCTTTCTTT.

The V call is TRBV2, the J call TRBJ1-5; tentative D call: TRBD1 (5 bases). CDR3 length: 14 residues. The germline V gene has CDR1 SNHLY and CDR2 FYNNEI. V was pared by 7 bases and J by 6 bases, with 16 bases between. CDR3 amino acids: CASTTQGRGQPQHF. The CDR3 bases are TGTGCCAGCACAACTCAGGGCCGAGGTCAGCCCCAGCATTTT.

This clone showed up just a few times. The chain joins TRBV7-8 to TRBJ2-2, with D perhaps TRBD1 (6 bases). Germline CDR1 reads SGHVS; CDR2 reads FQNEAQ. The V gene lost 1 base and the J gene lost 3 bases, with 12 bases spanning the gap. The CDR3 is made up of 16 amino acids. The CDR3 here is CASSLEGDKYTGELFF. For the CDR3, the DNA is TGTGCCAGCAGCTTAGAAGGGGACAAATACACCGGGGAGCTGTTTTTT.

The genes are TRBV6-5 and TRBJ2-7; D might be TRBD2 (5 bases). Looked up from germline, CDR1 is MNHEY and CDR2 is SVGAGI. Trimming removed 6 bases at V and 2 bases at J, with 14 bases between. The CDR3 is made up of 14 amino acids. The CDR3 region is CASSMGATPYEQYF. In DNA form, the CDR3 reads TGTGCCAGCAGCATGGGAGCAACCCCCTACGAGCAGTACTTC.